This T cell receptor beta chain derives from a study of type 1 and type 2 diabetes patients. PCR was run on genomic DNA. Amplification of the beta chain CDR3 used 30 forward and 13 reverse multiplex primers. TCRdb reprocessed the multiplex PCR reads with MiXCR, giving one entry per CDR3 protein. In the table there are about 290,000 distinct CDR3 sequences, 40% to 50% of which are singletons. Germline V CDR1 and CDR2: SGHAT, FQDESV (reference sequence). The CDR3 extends over 14 amino acids. The ends were cut back, 5 bases at V and 4 bases at J, with 15 bases in the middle. Sequencing was performed on peripheral blood mononuclear cells (PBMCs). The clonotype originates from a man between 18 and 29 years old with type 2 diabetes. The V gene is TRBV11-1, the J gene TRBJ2-7, with D possibly TRBD2 on 6 matching bases. The chain's CDR3 is CASSRSGLGYEQYF. As DNA, the CDR3 is TGTGCCAGCAGCCGAAGCGGGCTTGGATACGAGCAGTACTTC.